These 31 T cell receptor beta chains were all obtained from the same sample, sequenced in a study of early T cells in non-severe SARS-CoV-2 infection. One entry per CDR3 protein, called by TCRdb with MiXCR from the 5' RACE reads. The data hold tens of thousands of distinct CDR3 sequences, with around 8% observed a single time. The sample was whole blood. These receptors all stem from an adult who was a healthcare worker with PCR-confirmed SARS-CoV-2 infection or an uninfected control (not recorded which).

This clonotype was recorded a few times. The chain has TRBV11-2 and TRBJ2-5; no definite D call. Germline CDR1 SGHAT, CDR2 FQNNGV. This CDR3 contains 15 residues. V lost 4 bases and J lost 2, with 14 bases in between. CDR3 DNA sequence: TGTGCCAGCAGCTCCTGGCTTCAGCGACAAGAGACCCAGTACTTC. This codes for CASSSWLQRQETQYF.

This clonotype was found many times. In nucleotides, the CDR3 is TGTGCCAGCGGTCTGGCGAACTTTAACTATGGCTACACCTTC. This translates into CASGLANFNYGYTF. The V call is TRBV5-6, the J call TRBJ1-2; D unresolved. Germline V gene lookup returns CDR1 SGHDT and CDR2 YYEEEE. The V gene lost 7 bases and the J gene lost 1 base, with 14 bases spanning the gap. The CDR3 spans 14 residues.

The V and J genes are TRBV15 and TRBJ2-1; D might be TRBD2 (6 bases). Germline CDR1 reads LNHNV; CDR2 reads YYDKDF (reference sequence). There are 14 residues in the CDR3. Trimming pared 1 base from V and 9 bases from J, leaving 13 bases between. The DNA for the CDR3 is TGTGCCACCAGCAGAGGGGGGACTTCGCCTGAGCAGTTCTTC. As protein: CATSRGGTSPEQFF.

This clonotype occurred a few times. The chain combines TRBV28 with TRBJ2-7, with 10 nucleotides matching TRBD2. V shed 1 base, J shed 3 bases, and the junction held 15 bases outside the gene matches. CDR1 MDHEN and CDR2 SYDVKM come from the germline V gene. This CDR3 comprises 19 residues. Written as DNA, the CDR3 is TGTGCCAGCAGTTTATTCAGGGGATCCGGGACTAGCGACTACTACGAGCAGTACTTC. Protein sequence: CASSLFRGSGTSDYYEQYF.

This clonotype has a handful of counts. The CDR3 reads CASSLDWGLASYEQYF. The CDR3 DNA reads as TGTGCCAGCAGCTTAGATTGGGGACTAGCCTCCTACGAGCAGTACTTC. J is TRBJ2-7 and V is TRBV11-2; 9 positions match TRBD2. Germline V gene sequence: CDR1 SGHAT, CDR2 FQNNGV. The CDR3 has 16 residues. The V and J ends lost 0 bases and 0 bases, in that order; junction bases with no gene match: 3.

The rearrangement uses TRBV30 and TRBJ2-4, with D maybe TRBD1 (5 bases). CDR3 length: 13 residues. Looked up from germline, CDR1 is GTSNPN and CDR2 is SVGIG (reference sequence). The V end was cut by 6 bases, the J end by 6 bases, with 15 bases between. The CDR3 coding sequence is TGTGCCTGTTCGGACACTAACCCAAACATTCAGTACTTC. This gives the protein CACSDTNPNIQYF. Full variable domain (remainder filled in from reference TRBV30 and TRBJ2-4): SQTIHQWPATLVQPVGSPLSLECTVEGTSNPNLYWYRQAAGRGLQLLFYSVGIGQISSEVPQNLSASRPQDRQFILSSKKLLLSDSGFYLCACSDTNPNIQYFGAGTRLSVL.

This clonotype was seen a few times. This chain links TRBV25-1 with TRBJ2-5, with D unresolved. The germline CDR1 and CDR2 sequences are MGHDK and SYGVNS. Trimming stripped 1 base from V and 5 bases from J, with 5 bases between. There are 12 residues in the CDR3. In nucleotides, the CDR3 is TGTGCCAGCAGTGAATCCCCGGAGACCCAGTACTTC. Translation gives CASSESPETQYF.

The chain couples TRBV6-1 to TRBJ2-6, with 9 bases aligning to TRBD1. Germline CDR1 MNHNS, CDR2 SASEGT. The CDR3 has 17 residues. The V gene end was trimmed by 7 bases and the J gene end by 1 base; junction bases not matched to a gene: 8. The DNA of the CDR3 is TGTGCCAGCAACCGGGACAGGGCCTTATCTGGGGCCAACGTCCTGACTTTC. It encodes CASNRDRALSGANVLTF.

The V call is TRBV5-6, the J call TRBJ2-1, with D possibly matching TRBD2 (6 bases). There are 17 residues in the CDR3. Trimming took 0 bases from V and 0 from J, leaving 13 bases between them. Germline-derived CDR1 and CDR2 are SGHDT and YYEEEE. The CDR3 protein is CASSLAWRDPSYNEQFF. DNA for the CDR3: TGTGCCAGCAGCTTGGCGTGGCGGGACCCCTCCTACAATGAGCAGTTCTTC.

This clonotype occurred many times. This chain connects TRBV5-1 to TRBJ1-1; 8 bases are a match to TRBD1. The CDR3 runs 16 residues. V was clipped by 2 bases and J by 5 bases; unmatched bases: 11. Germline assignment: CDR1 SGHRS and CDR2 YFSETQ. CDR3: CASSFGHGTGGTEAFF. The CDR3 coding sequence is TGCGCCAGCAGCTTTGGCCACGGGACAGGAGGAACTGAAGCTTTCTTT.

This clonotype was observed a few times. The J gene is TRBJ1-2, the V gene TRBV27, with D uncertain. Germline CDR1 is MNHEY and CDR2 is SMNVEV (reference sequence). Trimming took off 3 bases at V and 0 bases at J, with 5 bases between the two ends. This CDR3 is built from 13 residues. CDR3 amino acids: CASSFVANYGYTF. The CDR3 coding sequence is TGTGCCAGCAGTTTTGTTGCTAACTATGGCTACACCTTC.

In this sample, this clonotype turned up a few times. The gene calls are TRBV7-8 and TRBJ2-1; 12 bases are a match to TRBD2. The V and J ends lost 7 bases and 10 bases, in that order; junction bases with no gene match: 11. The CDR3 has 15 residues. Germline V gene data show CDR1 as SGHVS and CDR2 as FQNEAQ. CDR3 in amino acids: CASTLASGRAGEQFF. The CDR3 region has the DNA TGTGCCAGCACCCTTGCTAGCGGGAGGGCCGGGGAGCAGTTCTTC. Full variable domain (remainder filled in from reference TRBV7-8 and TRBJ2-1): GAGVSQSPRYKVAKRGQDVALRCDPISGHVSLFWYQQALGQGPEFLTYFQNEAQLDKSGLPSDRFFAERPEGSVSTLKIQRTQQEDSAVYLCASTLASGRAGEQFFGPGTRLTVL.

This clonotype was seen only a few times. The chain carries TRBV20-1 and TRBJ1-5; 7 nucleotides align to TRBD1. CDR1 and CDR2 (germline): DFQATT, SNEGSKA (reference sequence). This CDR3 is built from 14 residues. V lost 0 bases, J lost 7 bases, and 6 bases stayed unmatched. CDR3 region: CSARDRQGGQPQHF. CDR3 nucleotides: TGCAGTGCTAGAGATCGACAGGGAGGACAGCCCCAGCATTTT.

This clonotype has just a few counts. The rearrangement uses TRBV4-1 and TRBJ2-3, with 13 bases matching TRBD2. The CDR3 covers 19 residues. Germline CDR1 reads MGHRA; CDR2 reads YSYEKL. Trimming cost V 1 base and J 1 base; bases outside gene matches: 8. CDR3 loop: CASSQVPLAGGRGTDTQYF. The CDR3 DNA is TGCGCCAGCAGCCAAGTCCCACTAGCGGGAGGGCGCGGCACAGATACGCAGTATTTT.

The chain is built from TRBV4-1 and TRBJ2-5; 11 bases match TRBD1. Germline CDR1 MGHRA, CDR2 YSYEKL. The CDR3 is 16 amino acids. J lost 5 bases, V lost 3 bases, and 8 bases had no gene match. CDR3 amino acids: CASSQDGTGGSETQYF. CDR3 nucleotides: TGCGCCAGCAGCCAGGACGGGACAGGGGGGTCGGAGACCCAGTACTTC.

This clonotype was detected only a few times. As DNA, the CDR3 is TGTGCCAGCAGTGAAATCGGATCTAGCACAGATACGCAGTATTTT. Its protein product is CASSEIGSSTDTQYF. The chain carries TRBV2 and TRBJ2-3, with unresolved D. The CDR3 is made up of 15 amino acids. Germline V CDR1 and CDR2: SNHLY, FYNNEI. The germline V and J ends were trimmed by 2 bases and 0 bases, with 9 bases remaining between them.

The chain recombines TRBV20-1 with TRBJ2-7; unclear D gene. This CDR3 is 12 amino acids long. Trimming left V 5 bases short and J 1 base short, with 9 bases between. CDR1 is DFQATT, CDR2 SNEGSKA, per germline (reference sequence). The CDR3 coding sequence is TGCAGTGCTCGGGCGGAATCCTACGAGCAGTACTTC. Residues: CSARAESYEQYF.

V and J are TRBV11-2 and TRBJ1-1; the D is unclear. Germline loops: CDR1 SGHAT, CDR2 FQNNGV. The CDR3 has 14 amino acids. Deletions cut 5 bases from V and 1 base from J, with 11 bases between. CDR3 protein: CASSNSVTNTEAFF. The CDR3 bases are TGTGCCAGCAGCAACAGCGTAACGAACACTGAAGCTTTCTTT.

The sample holds many counts of this clonotype. This sequence joins TRBV5-5 and TRBJ2-3, with D maybe TRBD1 (6 bases). Germline V gene data show CDR1 as SGHKS and CDR2 as YYEKEE (reference sequence). V dropped 5 bases and J dropped 2 bases, with 9 bases sitting between them. The CDR3 is 13 residues long. CDR3 in DNA: TGTGCCAGCAGGAGGGGGTTCACAGATACGCAGTATTTT. This codes for CASRRGFTDTQYF.

This clonotype was counted between two and nine times. The chain recombines TRBV5-1 with TRBJ2-3; TRBD2 aligns across 9 bases. The CDR3 is 22 amino acids. CDR1 is SGHRS and CDR2 is YFSETQ in the germline V gene. Unmatched junction bases numbered 22, after V lost 2 bases and J lost 0 bases. CDR3 region: CASSFGPLLAGGPGASTDTQYF. In DNA, the CDR3 is TGCGCCAGCAGCTTTGGGCCCTTACTCGCGGGGGGGCCAGGGGCTAGCACAGATACGCAGTATTTT. The variable domain in full, completed from reference TRBV5-1 and TRBJ2-3, reads KAGVTQTPRYLIKTRGQQVTLSCSPISGHRSVSWYQQTPGQGLQFLFEYFSETQRNKGNFPGRFSGRQFSNSRSEMNVSTLELGDSALYLCASSFGPLLAGGPGASTDTQYFGPGTRLTVL.

The chain is built from TRBV11-2 and TRBJ2-7; D is unresolved. Germline values: CDR1 SGHAT, CDR2 FQNNGV. There are 13 residues in the CDR3. The V end was cut by 1 base, the J end by 0 bases, with 4 bases between. CDR3 region: CASSLVASYEQYF. The CDR3 nucleotides read TGTGCCAGCAGCTTAGTGGCCTCCTACGAGCAGTACTTC.

This clonotype was recorded many times. The chain couples TRBV11-2 to TRBJ1-4; the D is unclear. In germline, CDR1 is SGHAT, CDR2 FQNNGV. With 0 bases removed from V and 0 bases from J, the gap between germline ends came to 8 bases. The CDR3 is 16 amino acids. CDR3 nucleotides: TGTGCCAGCAGCTTAGACCGTGGCTCAACTAATGAAAAACTGTTTTTT. The encoded protein is CASSLDRGSTNEKLFF.

This clonotype was seen more than once but under ten times. V usage is TRBV7-2 and J usage is TRBJ2-5, with TRBD2 matching over 11 bases. The CDR3 is 14 residues long. Germline V gene lookup returns CDR1 SGHTA and CDR2 FQGNSA. V dropped 1 base and J dropped 12; count of bases not matched to a gene: 7. CDR3 protein: CASSLGRTSGPEYF. CDR3 nucleotide sequence: TGTGCCAGCAGCTTAGGTCGGACTAGCGGGCCTGAGTACTTC. The full variable domain, its missing parts supplied by reference TRBV7-2 and TRBJ2-5, is GAGVSQSPSNKVTEKGKDVELRCDPISGHTALYWYRQSLGQGLEFLIYFQGNSAPDKSGLPSDRFSAERTGGSVSTLTIQRTQQEDSAVYLCASSLGRTSGPEYFGPGTRLLVL.

V and J are TRBV10-2 and TRBJ2-1; 11 bases match TRBD2. The CDR3 runs to 18 residues. The trim removed 5 bases at V and 2 bases at J, leaving 11 bases unmatched. The V gene's germline CDR1 is WSHSY and CDR2 SAAADI. In nucleotides, the CDR3 is TGCGCCAGCAGTAAGGTACCAGGACTAGCGGGTCCCTACAATGAGCAGTTCTTC. This encodes CASSKVPGLAGPYNEQFF.

This clonotype was found many times. The chain joins TRBV5-1 to TRBJ2-3, with 8 bases matching TRBD1. CDR3 length: 15 residues. The ends lost 4 bases at V and 3 bases at J; junction bases unmatched: 7. From germline, CDR1 is SGHRS and CDR2 YFSETQ. CDR3 sequence: CASSVDRGATDTQYF. For the CDR3, the DNA is TGCGCCAGCAGCGTTGACAGGGGTGCGACAGATACGCAGTATTTT.

This clonotype was detected ten times or more. CDR3 amino acids: CSAPVSGPDTQYF. The CDR3 DNA sequence: TGCAGTGCTCCGGTCTCGGGCCCAGATACGCAGTATTTT. The chain is built from TRBV20-1 and TRBJ2-3; no reliable D call. Germline assignment: CDR1 DFQATT and CDR2 SNEGSKA (reference sequence). V lost 5 bases and J lost 4, with 13 bases in between. The CDR3 sequence is 13 residues long.

The chain couples TRBV28 to TRBJ2-5; TRBD1 aligns across 10 bases. The CDR3 has 15 amino acids. CDR1 is MDHEN and CDR2 is SYDVKM in the germline V gene. The V segment lost 4 bases and the J segment 5 bases; nucleotides outside the gene matches: 7. In DNA form, the CDR3 reads TGTGCCAGCAGTTCGCGACAGGGGGCAAGCGAGACCCAGTACTTC. Translated: CASSSRQGASETQYF.

As DNA, the CDR3 is TGTGCCAGCAGCTTGACTAGCGGGAGGGGGGAGACCCAGTACTTC. Encoded protein: CASSLTSGRGETQYF. The V and J genes are TRBV7-2 and TRBJ2-5; 14 nucleotides match TRBD2. The CDR3 loop spans 15 amino acids. Losses at the gene ends were 3 bases for V and 5 bases for J; bases not matched to a gene: 2. Looked up from germline, CDR1 is SGHTA and CDR2 is FQGNSA. The variable domain in full, completed from reference TRBV7-2 and TRBJ2-5, reads GAGVSQSPSNKVTEKGKDVELRCDPISGHTALYWYRQSLGQGLEFLIYFQGNSAPDKSGLPSDRFSAERTGGSVSTLTIQRTQQEDSAVYLCASSLTSGRGETQYFGPGTRLLVL.

This clonotype was found a few times. Here the CDR3 DNA reads TGTGCCAGCAGTTTAACCTCCACTCCCGTCGAGCAGTACTTC. This translates into CASSLTSTPVEQYF. The genes are TRBV28 and TRBJ2-7; no clear D gene. Germline lookup yields CDR1 MDHEN and CDR2 SYDVKM. V was shortened by 2 bases and J by 6 bases, with 14 bases between the two germline ends. The CDR3 runs 14 residues.

This clonotype was observed many times. The chain links TRBV29-1 to TRBJ1-5; 11 bases are a match to TRBD1. Per the germline V gene, CDR1 is SQVTM and CDR2 is ANQGSEA. The CDR3 is 18 residues long. V trimming: 4 bases; J trimming: 2 bases; junction bases outside the gene matches: 13. The DNA of the CDR3 is TGCAGCGTTGTCCAGGACAGGGGGCGGGTTGAAGGCAATCAGCCCCAGCATTTT. It is translated as CSVVQDRGRVEGNQPQHF.

The J gene is TRBJ2-2, the V gene TRBV24-1; D gene unclear. The CDR3 extends over 13 amino acids. With 4 bases removed from V and 5 bases from J, the gap between germline ends came to 7 bases. Looked up from germline, CDR1 is KGHDR and CDR2 is SFDVKD. The CDR3 loop reads CATSDPATGELFF. For the CDR3, the DNA is TGTGCCACCAGTGACCCCGCAACCGGGGAGCTGTTTTTT.